This section outlines one T cell receptor (beta chain) sequence together with its context. Its antigen is currently unknown. The CDR3 length is 16 residues. Deletions cut 0 bases from V and 2 bases from J, with 12 bases between. Germline V gives CDR1 MNHEY, CDR2 SMNVEV (reference sequence). This entry is derived from a study of post-analysis software for immune sequencing data. The TCR beta cDNA libraries contained unique molecular identifiers. Using its own MiXCR run on the PCR reads, TCRdb lists one record per CDR3 protein. The table has about 770,000 distinct CDR3 sequences, roughly 50% seen once. Overall study results and limits: Patients used about five TRBV segments, including TRBV5-6, TRBV5-1 and TRBV20-1, more often than controls.

V and J are TRBV27 and TRBJ2-3; D not certain. This clonotype originated in a girl aged 5 to 17 with multiple sclerosis. The sequenced sample was blood. CDR3 in amino acids: CASSLSFGVITDTQYF. CDR3 nucleotide sequence: TGTGCCAGCAGTTTATCGTTCGGTGTTATCACAGATACGCAGTATTTT.